The 30 T cell receptor beta chains given below trace back to one sample, sequenced in a study of CD8 T cells in Susac syndrome. When the RNA was reverse transcribed, random hexamers were used with an input of about 0.45 to 1 ug. TCRdb reprocessed the immunoSEQ multiplex PCR reads via MiXCR and lists one record per CDR3 protein. The table lists some 150,000 distinct CDR3 sequences, over 85% of them singletons, with about 0.19% in the top ten. The sample comprised CD8+ T cells from PBMCs. Every receptor here comes from a human donor with multiple sclerosis.

The chain employs TRBV29-1 and TRBJ1-1; 7 nucleotides agree with TRBD1. Germline V gives CDR1 SQVTM, CDR2 ANQGSEA. After removal of 5 bases from V and 1 base from J, the junction contained 10 bases not matched to a gene. This CDR3 contains 15 residues. The CDR3 loop reads CSVTRQGDANTEAFF. The CDR3 bases are TGCAGCGTTACTCGACAGGGAGATGCGAACACTGAAGCTTTCTTT.

CDR3 sequence: CASSPGRGPYGYTF. DNA of the CDR3: TGTGCCAGCAGTCCCGGCCGGGGCCCCTATGGCTACACCTTC. V is TRBV12-3 or TRBV12-4 and J is TRBJ1-2, with a tentative D call TRBD1 (5 bases). Trimming left V 5 bases short and J 4 bases short, with 14 bases between. CDR3 length equals 14 residues.

CDR3 protein: CASSVDTGGGALEQYF. CDR3 DNA: TGTGCCAGCAGCGTGGACACCGGCGGGGGGGCACTCGAGCAGTACTTC. The chain uses TRBV9 and TRBJ2-7, with 9 bases fitting TRBD2. V trimming: 2 bases; J trimming: 6 bases; junction bases outside the gene matches: 12. Germline CDR1 is SGDLS and CDR2 is YYNGEE. This CDR3 contains 16 residues.

The rearrangement uses TRBV5-6 and TRBJ1-5, with a tentative D call TRBD1 (5 bases). The V end was cut by 0 bases, the J end by 9 bases, with 7 bases between. CDR3 length: 12 amino acids. CDR1 and CDR2 (germline): SGHDT, YYEEEE. This CDR3 reads CASSLGDRPQHF. The DNA for the CDR3 is TGTGCCAGCAGCTTGGGGGACCGGCCCCAGCATTTT.

The chain carries TRBV29-1 and TRBJ1-1; D is perhaps TRBD1 (5 bases). This CDR3 is built from 15 residues. Germline lookup yields CDR1 SQVTM and CDR2 ANQGSEA. V lost 6 bases and J 6 bases, leaving 23 bases between the germline ends. CDR3 region: CSVPNRDLAGAEAFF. CDR3 coding DNA: TGCAGCGTCCCCAACCGGGACTTGGCCGGTGCTGAAGCTTTCTTT.

This clonotype was found a few times. The chain combines TRBV6-5 with TRBJ2-5; weak D call: TRBD1 (6 bases). This CDR3 spans 16 amino acids. CDR1 is MNHEY, CDR2 SVGAGI, per germline. Trimming pared 0 bases from V and 7 bases from J, leaving 18 bases between. CDR3 nucleotides: TGTGCCAGCAGTTACTCGACGTCAGGGGCCGGCGGGACCCAGTACTTC. Protein sequence: CASSYSTSGAGGTQYF.

Comments on this clonotype: One end of the junction is discordant with germline, which a read error may explain. This chain uses TRBV5-1 with TRBJ2-3, with D unresolved. The V gene's germline CDR1 is SGHRS and CDR2 YFSETQ. There are 11 residues in the CDR3. CDR3 in amino acids: CASRSTDTQYF. As DNA, the CDR3 is TGTGCCAGCAGGTCTACAGATACGCAGTATTTT.

The rearrangement uses TRBV20-1 and TRBJ2-3; D not resolved. There are 16 residues in the CDR3. Germline V gene data show CDR1 as DFQATT and CDR2 as SNEGSKA (reference sequence). Trimming stripped 0 bases from V and 0 bases from J, with 13 bases between. The chain's CDR3 is CSARDRGGSSTDTQYF. The DNA for the CDR3 is TGCAGTGCTAGAGATCGAGGTGGCTCTAGCACAGATACGCAGTATTTT.

The chain joins TRBV9 to TRBJ1-5, with D hard to call. The CDR3 sequence is 16 residues long. From germline, CDR1 is SGDLS and CDR2 YYNGEE. Trimming left V 0 bases short and J 5 bases short, with 15 bases between. CDR3 DNA: TGTGCCAGCAGCGTAGGTCCAAGTGTGGCCCATCAGCCCCAGCATTTT. Its protein product is CASSVGPSVAHQPQHF.

This sequence joins TRBV30 and TRBJ1-1; 7 bases match TRBD1. The V segment lost 0 bases and the J segment 10 bases; nucleotides outside the gene matches: 11. The CDR3 has 14 amino acids. Germline V gene data show CDR1 as GTSNPN and CDR2 as SVGIG (reference sequence). CDR3 sequence reads: CAWSVLLAQGVAFF. In nucleotides, the CDR3 is TGTGCCTGGAGTGTACTCCTGGCGCAGGGGGTAGCTTTCTTT.

V usage is TRBV27 and J usage is TRBJ2-7; 7 positions agree with TRBD1. J gave up 2 bases and V 5 bases, and 15 bases lay outside the gene matches. The CDR3 is made up of 17 amino acids. Germline-derived CDR1 and CDR2 are MNHEY and SMNVEV (reference sequence). CDR3 in DNA: TGTGCCAGCAGTACCGGACAGGTCACCTCTATCACCTACGAGCAGTACTTC. This encodes CASSTGQVTSITYEQYF.

J is TRBJ2-1 and V is TRBV14; 13 bases fit TRBD2. The V gene's germline CDR1 is SGHDN and CDR2 FVKESK. This CDR3 contains 18 residues. Trimming at V came to 1 base and at J to 8 bases, leaving 11 bases not matched to a gene. Written as DNA, the CDR3 is TGTGCCAGCAGCCAAGTGGAACTAGCGGGGGGGCCGTGGGATGAGCAGTTCTTC. It translates to CASSQVELAGGPWDEQFF.

CDR3 in amino acids: CASRGGFGDTEAFF. The CDR3 DNA reads TGTGCCAGCAGAGGGGGCTTTGGGGACACTGAAGCTTTCTTT. The chain links TRBV27 to TRBJ1-1, with 7 positions matching TRBD1. The CDR3 is 14 amino acids. The V segment lost 6 bases and the J segment 3 bases; nucleotides outside the gene matches: 7. CDR1 is MNHEY, CDR2 SMNVEV, per germline (reference sequence).

This clonotype was seen just once. The rearrangement links TRBV29-1 to TRBJ2-6; D is uncertain. The ends were cut back, 0 bases at V and 0 bases at J, with 15 bases in the middle. The V gene's germline CDR1 is SQVTM and CDR2 ANQGSEA. The CDR3 is 18 amino acids. CDR3 sequence reads: CSVEDRPGDFSGANVLTF. The DNA for the CDR3 is TGCAGCGTTGAAGATCGTCCAGGAGACTTCTCTGGGGCCAACGTCCTGACTTTC. Based on the CDR3 plus reference TRBV29-1 and TRBJ2-6, the full variable domain is SAVISQKPSRDICQRGTSLTIQCQVDSQVTMMFWYRQQPGQSLTLIATANQGSEATYESGFVIDKFPISRPNLTFSTLTVSNMSPEDSSIYLCSVEDRPGDFSGANVLTFGAGSRLTVL.

The chain joins TRBV29-1 to TRBJ2-1; 7 bases map to TRBD1. Germline CDR1 and CDR2: SQVTM and ANQGSEA. With V trimmed by 5 bases and J by 4 bases, 17 bases remained unmatched. The CDR3 has 17 residues. The CDR3 DNA reads TGCAGCGTTTTAGGGGGCAAGGACATAGTGGGTTACAATGAGCAGTTCTTC. It specifies CSVLGGKDIVGYNEQFF.

This chain uses TRBV12-5 with TRBJ2-1; D is perhaps TRBD2 (5 bases). Germline V CDR1 and CDR2: LGHNT, FRNRAP. V was shortened by 10 bases and J by 3 bases, with 13 bases between the two germline ends. The length of the CDR3 is 13 residues. DNA for the CDR3: TGTGCTATTGATGAGGGTTACTACAATGAGCAGTTCTTC. It translates to CAIDEGYYNEQFF.

The chain combines TRBV15 with TRBJ2-5, with 10 bases that match TRBD2. The V gene end was trimmed by 3 bases and the J gene end by 5 bases; junction bases not matched to a gene: 3. The CDR3 extends over 14 amino acids. Germline V gene lookup returns CDR1 LNHNV and CDR2 YYDKDF (reference sequence). DNA for the CDR3: TGTGCCACCAGCAGGGGACTAGCGTCGGAGACCCAGTACTTC. Translated: CATSRGLASETQYF.

The CDR3 sequence is CSVEVVGQGNNEQFF. CDR3 nucleotides: TGCAGCGTTGAAGTGGTAGGACAGGGAAACAATGAGCAGTTCTTC. The rearrangement links TRBV29-1 to TRBJ2-1; 8 bases match TRBD1. Germline CDR1 is SQVTM and CDR2 is ANQGSEA. This CDR3 has 15 amino acids. V dropped 1 base and J dropped 5; count of bases not matched to a gene: 7.

This chain links TRBV9 with TRBJ1-2; D is uncertain. Looked up from germline, CDR1 is SGDLS and CDR2 is YYNGEE. This CDR3 spans 16 amino acids. Trimming cost V 0 bases and J 2 bases, with 14 bases left between them. Written as DNA, the CDR3 is TGTGCCAGCAGCGTAGACCGCAGTAGAGGAAACTATGGCTACACCTTC. Residues: CASSVDRSRGNYGYTF.

This chain connects TRBV24-1 to TRBJ2-5; a weak D match, TRBD2 (5 bases). V was clipped by 7 bases and J by 4 bases, with 15 bases between them. The CDR3 extends over 14 amino acids. The germline CDR1 and CDR2 sequences are KGHDR and SFDVKD. CDR3 region: CATSSADTGETQYF. The CDR3 coding sequence is TGTGCCACCAGCTCAGCGGATACCGGAGAGACCCAGTACTTC.

The rearrangement links TRBV20-1 to TRBJ2-1; 14 bases map to TRBD2. The CDR3 loop spans 15 amino acids. Trimming cost V 5 bases and J 3 bases; bases outside gene matches: 3. Looked up from germline, CDR1 is DFQATT and CDR2 is SNEGSKA (reference sequence). The CDR3 DNA reads as TGCAGTGCTTCGGGACTAGCGGGGGTCTACAATGAGCAGTTCTTC. Protein product: CSASGLAGVYNEQFF.

This clonotype was detected only once. The V gene is TRBV7-9, the J gene TRBJ2-7; 7 bases are a match to TRBD1. Looked up from germline, CDR1 is SEHNR and CDR2 is FQNEAQ (reference sequence). V shed 0 bases, J shed 3 bases, and the junction held 2 bases outside the gene matches. This CDR3 has 14 amino acids. CDR3 amino acids: CASSLAQGIYEQYF. CDR3 coding DNA: TGTGCCAGCAGCTTAGCACAGGGGATCTACGAGCAGTACTTC. The full variable domain, with the rest looked up from reference TRBV7-9 and TRBJ2-7, is DTGVSQNPRHKITKRGQNVTFRCDPISEHNRLYWYRQTLGQGPEFLTYFQNEAQLEKSRLLSDRFSAERPKGSFSTLEIQRTEQGDSAMYLCASSLAQGIYEQYFGPGTRLTVT.

This clonotype was seen only once. This sequence joins TRBV3-1 and TRBJ2-5, with unresolved D. Germline CDR1 LGHDT, CDR2 YNNKEL (reference sequence). The CDR3 spans 15 residues. Between the trimmed V and J ends, which lost 0 bases and 2 bases, there was a span of 10 bases. CDR3 protein: CASSQDHLRQETQYF. CDR3 DNA sequence: TGTGCCAGCAGCCAAGATCACCTTCGGCAAGAGACCCAGTACTTC.

The count of this clonotype is one. V gene TRBV30 combines with J gene TRBJ1-5; 7 bases are shared with TRBD1. The CDR3 consists of 13 residues. The germline gives CDR1 GTSNPN, CDR2 SVGIG (reference sequence). V shed 3 bases, J shed 5 bases, and the junction held 4 bases outside the gene matches. CDR3 residues: CAWSPRGDQPQHF. The DNA for the CDR3 is TGTGCCTGGAGCCCCAGGGGGGATCAGCCCCAGCATTTT.

The rearrangement joins TRBV13 to TRBJ1-2; a weak D match, TRBD1 (6 bases). V was cut by 0 bases and J by 8 bases, with 19 bases left in between. Germline loops: CDR1 PRHDT, CDR2 FYEKMQ (reference sequence). The length of the CDR3 is 16 residues. CDR3 amino acids: CASSLGRRGILEGYTF. The DNA of the CDR3 is TGTGCCAGCAGCTTAGGCCGTAGGGGGATTTTGGAAGGCTACACCTTC. Filled out from reference TRBV13 and TRBJ1-2, the complete variable domain reads AAGVIQSPRHLIKEKRETATLKCYPIPRHDTVYWYQQGPGQDPQFLISFYEKMQSDKGSIPDRFSAQQFSDYHSELNMSSLELGDSALYFCASSLGRRGILEGYTFGSGTRLTVV.

V gene TRBV29-1 combines with J gene TRBJ1-1, with a weak D call TRBD1 (5 bases). This CDR3 spans 14 amino acids. V shed 7 bases and J shed 0 bases, with 15 bases lying between them. Germline V lookup: CDR1 SQVTM, CDR2 ANQGSEA. The CDR3 loop reads CSDGTDIMNTEAFF. The CDR3 DNA follows: TGCAGCGATGGGACTGATATTATGAACACTGAAGCTTTCTTT.

This clonotype was detected once. The chain carries TRBV20-1 and TRBJ1-2; 8 bases are shared with TRBD1. The ends lost 0 bases at V and 5 bases at J; junction bases unmatched: 8. This CDR3 region has 15 residues. CDR1 is DFQATT, CDR2 SNEGSKA, per germline (reference sequence). CDR3 region: CSARDPQGARYGYTF. DNA of the CDR3: TGCAGTGCTAGAGATCCGCAGGGGGCGCGTTATGGCTACACCTTC.

The chain combines TRBV20-1 with TRBJ2-3; maybe TRBD1 (5 bases). CDR1 and CDR2 (germline): DFQATT, SNEGSKA (reference sequence). This CDR3 has 16 amino acids. With 0 bases removed from V and 5 bases from J, the gap between germline ends came to 18 bases. CDR3 in DNA: TGCAGTGCTAGAGATTTCAGGGCGAAGTATGGAGATACGCAGTATTTT. Its translation is CSARDFRAKYGDTQYF.

V and J are TRBV15 and TRBJ1-1; D not certain. The CDR3 runs 14 residues. V lost 2 bases, J lost 5 bases, and 12 bases lay in between. Germline CDR1 is LNHNV and CDR2 is YYDKDF (reference sequence). In nucleotides, the CDR3 is TGTGCCACCAGCAGAACCATCTGGGCTACTGAAGCTTTCTTT. It codes for CATSRTIWATEAFF.

This chain connects TRBV19 to TRBJ2-5; TRBD2 aligns across 7 bases. The CDR3 covers 14 residues. From germline, CDR1 is LNHDA and CDR2 SQIVND (reference sequence). Trimming cost V 5 bases and J 6 bases; bases outside gene matches: 9. As DNA, the CDR3 is TGTGCCAGTAGTCCCCGGGACTACCGACAGACCCAGTACTTC. It codes for CASSPRDYRQTQYF.